A single sample gave rise to the 32 T cell receptor beta chains below, sequenced in a study of response to subunit inactivated influenza vaccine. TCRdb reanalysed the RT-PCR reads using MiXCR and keeps one entry per CDR3 protein. The sample carries 860,000 or so distinct CDR3 sequences, around 21% recorded once. The sequences come from PBMCs from blood, collected 5 to 6 days after vaccination. Source of these receptors: a man aged 50 to 60 who received an inactivated influenza vaccine.

This chain links TRBV10-3 with TRBJ2-2, with D possibly being TRBD1 (6 bases). The V gene lost 10 bases and the J gene lost 2 bases, with 14 bases spanning the gap. The CDR3 totals 14 residues. Per germline, CDR1 ENHRY and CDR2 SYGVKD. The CDR3 loop is CATWKGQNTGELFF. CDR3 bases: TGTGCCACCTGGAAGGGACAAAACACCGGGGAGCTGTTTTTT.

Ten or more counts support this clonotype. The V call is TRBV10-3, the J call TRBJ2-7; no firm D call. Trimming took off 2 bases at V and 0 bases at J, with 11 bases between the two ends. The CDR3 is made up of 15 amino acids. Germline V gene lookup returns CDR1 ENHRY and CDR2 SYGVKD. CDR3: CAISEGVSSSYEQYF. DNA for the CDR3: TGTGCCATCAGTGAGGGGGTTTCAAGCTCCTACGAGCAGTACTTC.

The V call is TRBV5-1, the J call TRBJ1-1; 8 bases are shared with TRBD1. J was trimmed by 4 bases and V by 2 bases; bases with no gene match: 1. The CDR3 totals 13 residues. Per the germline V gene, CDR1 is SGHRS and CDR2 is YFSETQ. The CDR3 is CASSLGTGTEAFF. CDR3 coding DNA: TGCGCCAGCAGCTTAGGGACAGGCACTGAAGCTTTCTTT.

This clonotype was counted between two and nine times. This chain joins TRBV12-3 or TRBV12-4 and TRBJ1-5; the D gene is possibly TRBD1 (5 bases). Trimming removed 6 bases at V and 2 bases at J, with 14 bases between. CDR3 size: 15 residues. The CDR3 bases are TGTGCCAGCAGCCGGCTGGGGCAGGGCAATCAGCCCCAGCATTTT. Residues: CASSRLGQGNQPQHF.

The chain combines TRBV5-1 with TRBJ1-1, with D possibly matching TRBD1 (6 bases). The CDR3 runs to 16 residues. The V and J ends lost 3 bases and 1 base respectively, with 16 bases between them. Germline CDR1 reads SGHRS; CDR2 reads YFSETQ. The CDR3 here is CASSSQGSRGNTEAFF. In DNA, the CDR3 is TGCGCCAGCAGCTCTCAGGGGTCCCGAGGGAACACTGAAGCTTTCTTT. Together with reference TRBV5-1 and TRBJ1-1, the CDR3 gives the full variable domain: KAGVTQTPRYLIKTRGQQVTLSCSPISGHRSVSWYQQTPGQGLQFLFEYFSETQRNKGNFPGRFSGRQFSNSRSEMNVSTLELGDSALYLCASSSQGSRGNTEAFFGQGTRLTVV.

V gene TRBV20-1 combines with J gene TRBJ2-3, with TRBD2 as a possible D gene (5 bases). V was cut by 3 bases and J by 3 bases, with 13 bases left in between. Germline assignment: CDR1 DFQATT and CDR2 SNEGSKA (reference sequence). The CDR3 contains 14 residues. As DNA, the CDR3 is TGCAGTGCTAGTGTGGCGGGCTCAACAGATACGCAGTATTTT. This encodes CSASVAGSTDTQYF.

This clonotype appeared a few times. The chain uses TRBV6-1 and TRBJ1-1; D is perhaps TRBD1 (5 bases). The V end was cut by 5 bases, the J end by 5 bases, with 21 bases between. CDR1 and CDR2 (germline): MNHNS, SASEGT. This CDR3 has 16 amino acids. CDR3 DNA sequence: TGTGCCAGCAGTCGCGACCTCGGGACTATTCGGACTGAAGCTTTCTTT. Translated, it gives CASSRDLGTIRTEAFF.

As regards this clonotype: Compared with germline, one end of the junction differs, possibly owing to a read error. DNA of the CDR3: TGCAGCGTGGAAGGGACTAGCGGGAGGGCGCGTTATGAGCAGTTCTTC. It encodes CSVEGTSGRARYEQFF. The V gene is TRBV29-1, the J gene TRBJ2-1; 16 nucleotides match TRBD2. The germline V gene encodes CDR1 SQVTM and CDR2 ANQGSEA. The CDR3 covers 16 residues.

Only a few counts were recorded for this clonotype. J is TRBJ2-7 and V is TRBV20-1; the match to TRBD1 covers 7 bases. Germline V gene lookup returns CDR1 DFQATT and CDR2 SNEGSKA (reference sequence). The trim removed 3 bases at V and 3 bases at J, leaving 8 bases unmatched. The CDR3 length is 14 residues. The CDR3 loop reads CSARGSGGNYEQYF. DNA for the CDR3: TGCAGTGCTAGGGGGTCAGGGGGAAACTACGAGCAGTACTTC.

The chain links TRBV28 to TRBJ2-3; D may be TRBD2 (6 bases). From germline, CDR1 is MDHEN and CDR2 SYDVKM. The germline V and J ends were trimmed by 6 bases and 2 bases, with 15 bases remaining between them. The CDR3 consists of 15 residues. This chain's CDR3 is CASRTPGLDTDTQYF. The DNA of the CDR3 is TGTGCCAGCAGGACTCCGGGACTTGACACAGATACGCAGTATTTT.

The CDR3 region is CASSWAGGGYADTQYF. CDR3 coding DNA: TGTGCCAGCAGTTGGGCAGGGGGAGGTTACGCAGATACGCAGTATTTT. The rearrangement uses TRBV6-5 and TRBJ2-3; possibly TRBD1 for D (7 bases). Germline V gene sequence: CDR1 MNHEY, CDR2 SVGAGI. V was cut by 4 bases and J by 4 bases, with 18 bases left in between. CDR3 length: 16 amino acids.

The chain carries TRBV9 and TRBJ2-7, with 10 bases lining up with TRBD2. Germline-derived CDR1 and CDR2 are SGDLS and YYNGEE. Unmatched junction bases numbered 7, after V lost 1 base and J lost 3 bases. This CDR3 is 16 amino acids long. The CDR3 protein is CASSVRSSGGHYEQYF. The CDR3 DNA is TGTGCCAGCAGCGTACGGTCTAGCGGGGGCCACTACGAGCAGTACTTC.

The rearrangement uses TRBV5-1 and TRBJ2-6, with no clear D. The CDR3 extends over 16 amino acids. CDR1 is SGHRS, CDR2 YFSETQ, per germline. The V and J ends lost 2 bases and 1 base respectively, with 10 bases between them. This CDR3 is CASSFTSTSGANVLTF. In nucleotides, the CDR3 is TGCGCCAGCAGCTTTACATCCACTTCTGGGGCCAACGTCCTGACTTTC.

The rearrangement uses TRBV27 and TRBJ2-1, with D perhaps matching TRBD2 (6 bases). The CDR3 is made up of 15 amino acids. The germline V gene encodes CDR1 MNHEY and CDR2 SMNVEV (reference sequence). Trimming removed 7 bases at V and 1 base at J, with 14 bases between. The CDR3 region is CASTSLGGSYNEQFF. The CDR3 DNA is TGTGCCAGCACTTCCTTGGGGGGTTCCTACAATGAGCAGTTCTTC.

The CDR3 sequence is CASRQSGSFNEQFF. The DNA of the CDR3 is TGCGCCAGCAGACAAAGCGGGAGCTTCAATGAGCAGTTCTTC. This chain connects TRBV5-1 to TRBJ2-1, with 8 bases lining up with TRBD2. V lost 5 bases and J lost 6; bases outside the gene matches: 7. The CDR3 has 14 amino acids. CDR1 is SGHRS and CDR2 is YFSETQ in the germline V gene.

This clonotype was seen only a few times. The J gene is TRBJ1-2, the V gene TRBV28; TRBD1 is a possible D gene (5 bases). The CDR3 has 17 amino acids. Trimming pared 2 bases from V and 1 base from J, leaving 17 bases between. The germline V gene has CDR1 MDHEN and CDR2 SYDVKM. The chain's CDR3 is CASSLRYSGDYNYGYTF. The CDR3 nucleotides read TGTGCCAGCAGTTTAAGGTACTCGGGGGATTATAACTATGGCTACACCTTC.

CDR3 region: CASSLTTGSLGHEQYF. The CDR3 nucleotides are TGTGCCAGCAGCCTGACAACTGGGTCCCTAGGCCACGAGCAGTACTTC. The chain employs TRBV3-1 and TRBJ2-7, with D hard to call. Per the germline V gene, CDR1 is LGHDT and CDR2 is YNNKEL (reference sequence). CDR3 length: 16 residues. V dropped 4 bases and J dropped 5 bases, with 21 bases sitting between them.

The chain recombines TRBV6-5 with TRBJ2-2, with unresolved D. The CDR3 consists of 14 residues. Between the trimmed V and J ends, which lost 8 bases and 1 base, there was a span of 11 bases. CDR1 and CDR2 (germline): MNHEY, SVGAGI. The CDR3 sequence is CASRNIRNTGELFF. The CDR3 DNA sequence: TGTGCCAGCCGTAACATAAGGAACACCGGGGAGCTGTTTTTT.

In this sample, this clonotype turned up a few times. The chain carries TRBV12-3 or TRBV12-4 and TRBJ2-7; no definite D call. Deletions cut 6 bases from V and 9 bases from J, with 18 bases between. The CDR3 is 13 residues long. CDR3 sequence reads: CASRNEGSSMQYF. The CDR3 DNA is TGTGCCAGCAGAAATGAAGGGTCCTCAATGCAGTACTTC.

The genes are TRBV12-3 or TRBV12-4 and TRBJ2-5; 16 bases are a match to TRBD2. The CDR3 contains 17 residues. Trimming took 6 bases from V and 5 from J; bases not matched to a gene: 9. CDR3 bases: TGTGCCAGCAGGGGGACTAGCGGGAGGGCCCTCTTTGAGACCCAGTACTTC. The encoded protein is CASRGTSGRALFETQYF.

The chain has TRBV6-6 and TRBJ1-2; TRBD1 agrees at 7 bases. Germline V gene lookup returns CDR1 MNHNY and CDR2 SVGAGI (reference sequence). The length of the CDR3 is 13 residues. The V gene end was trimmed by 6 bases and the J gene end by 8 bases; junction bases not matched to a gene: 9. In DNA form, the CDR3 reads TGTGCCAGCAGCCGCCGACAGGGAGAAGGCTACACCTTC. It encodes CASSRRQGEGYTF.

In its sample, this clonotype was seen a few times. The gene calls are TRBV20-1 and TRBJ2-7, with 13 nucleotides matching TRBD2. Germline CDR1 DFQATT, CDR2 SNEGSKA (reference sequence). The J segment lost 5 bases and the V segment lost 7 bases, leaving 8 bases of the junction unmatched. The CDR3 contains 14 residues. The CDR3 nucleotides are TGCAGTGGGACTAGCGGGGGCCCCGACCACGAGCAGTACTTC. This translates into CSGTSGGPDHEQYF.

The J gene is TRBJ2-7, the V gene TRBV4-3; D possibly corresponds to TRBD2 (5 bases). Trimming removed 1 base at V and 1 base at J, with 14 bases between. The length of the CDR3 is 16 residues. In germline, CDR1 is LGHNA, CDR2 YSLEER. For the CDR3, the DNA is TGCGCCAGCAGCCAAGGACCTACTAGTAGGTCCTACGAGCAGTACTTC. It codes for CASSQGPTSRSYEQYF.

CDR3 sequence reads: CSARDKTSGGHEQYF. CDR3 bases: TGCAGTGCTAGAGATAAAACTAGCGGGGGCCACGAGCAGTACTTC. The chain carries TRBV20-1 and TRBJ2-7; 11 nucleotides agree with TRBD2. The CDR3 is made up of 15 amino acids. Germline CDR1 reads DFQATT; CDR2 reads SNEGSKA (reference sequence). V shed 0 bases, J shed 5 bases, and the junction held 6 bases outside the gene matches.

This clonotype was detected only a few times. The chain couples TRBV20-1 to TRBJ1-1; 9 bases fit TRBD1. The ends lost 7 bases at V and 5 bases at J; junction bases unmatched: 8. Germline V gene data show CDR1 as DFQATT and CDR2 as SNEGSKA (reference sequence). This CDR3 spans 13 amino acids. DNA of the CDR3: TGCAGTGTCCGGACAGGGGAGGGGACTGAAGCTTTCTTT. As protein: CSVRTGEGTEAFF.

The chain carries TRBV28 and TRBJ2-7; no firm D call. The CDR3 runs to 10 residues. CDR1 MDHEN and CDR2 SYDVKM come from the germline V gene. V lost 8 bases to trimming and J lost 3 bases, with 5 bases between them. CDR3 sequence (DNA): TGTGCCAGCGGGGACTACGAGCAGTACTTC. It codes for CASGDYEQYF.

Here the CDR3 reads CASSYRAGAPYNEQFF. The CDR3, as DNA: TGTGCCAGCAGTTACCGAGCGGGGGCCCCCTACAATGAGCAGTTCTTC. V is TRBV6-5 and J is TRBJ2-1; 8 nucleotides align to TRBD2. CDR3 length equals 16 residues. V gave up 2 bases and J gave up 2 bases; unmatched junction bases: 5. The germline gives CDR1 MNHEY, CDR2 SVGAGI.

The CDR3 here is CASSLPNLSYGYTF. CDR3 bases: TGTGCCAGCAGTTTACCAAATCTCAGCTATGGCTACACCTTC. This chain uses TRBV28 with TRBJ1-2; D call uncertain. CDR1 is MDHEN, CDR2 SYDVKM, per germline. Trimming removed 2 bases from V and 4 bases from J, with 11 bases in between. This CDR3 region has 14 residues.

Only a few counts were recorded for this clonotype. Here the CDR3 DNA reads TGTGCCACCCAAGCCCAGGGGCAAGAGACCCAGTACTTC. Translating gives CATQAQGQETQYF. The rearrangement uses TRBV6-7 and TRBJ2-5; D is possibly TRBD1 (6 bases). TRBV6-7 is marked as an open reading frame, function uncertain. The CDR3 sequence is 13 residues long. Trimming took 10 bases from V and 2 from J, leaving 14 bases between them.

The gene calls are TRBV7-6 and TRBJ2-1, with D tentatively TRBD2 (6 bases). Looked up from germline, CDR1 is SGHVS and CDR2 is FNYEAQ. The V and J ends lost 5 bases and 5 bases respectively, with 19 bases between them. CDR3 size: 16 residues. CDR3 sequence: CASSKTAGLQNNEQFF. In DNA, the CDR3 is TGTGCCAGCAGCAAAACCGCGGGACTGCAGAACAATGAGCAGTTCTTC.

The rearrangement joins TRBV20-1 to TRBJ1-2, with unresolved D. Trimming left V 5 bases short and J 3 bases short, with 19 bases between. This CDR3 has 15 amino acids. Per germline, CDR1 DFQATT and CDR2 SNEGSKA (reference sequence). The CDR3 DNA reads TGCAGTGCTGATAACCGGGCTTCGGGAGACTATGGCTACACCTTC. It translates to CSADNRASGDYGYTF.

This clonotype was seen a handful of times. Its ends do not fully match the called genes, so a read error is possible. CDR3 DNA: TGTGCCAGCGGGAGGACAGGTTCGGGTGCCTTC. This sequence encodes CASGRTGSGAF. J is TRBJ1-2 and V is TRBV6-5; the match to TRBD1 covers 7 bases. CDR3 length equals 11 residues. Germline lookup yields CDR1 MNHEY and CDR2 SVGAGI.